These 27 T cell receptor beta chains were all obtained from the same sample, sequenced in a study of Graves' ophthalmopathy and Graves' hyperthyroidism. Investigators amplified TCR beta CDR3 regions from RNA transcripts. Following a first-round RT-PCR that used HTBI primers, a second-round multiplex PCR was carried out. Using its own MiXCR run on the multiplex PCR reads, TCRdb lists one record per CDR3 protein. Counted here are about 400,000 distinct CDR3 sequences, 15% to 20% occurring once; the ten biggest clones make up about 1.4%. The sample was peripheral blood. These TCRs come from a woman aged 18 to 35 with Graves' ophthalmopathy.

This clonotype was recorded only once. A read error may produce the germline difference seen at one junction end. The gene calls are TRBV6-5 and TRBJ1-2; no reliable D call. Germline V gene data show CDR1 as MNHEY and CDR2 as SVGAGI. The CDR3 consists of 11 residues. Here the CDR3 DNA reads TGTGCCACCAGTTACAGCTATGGCTACACCTTC. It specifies CATSYSYGYTF.

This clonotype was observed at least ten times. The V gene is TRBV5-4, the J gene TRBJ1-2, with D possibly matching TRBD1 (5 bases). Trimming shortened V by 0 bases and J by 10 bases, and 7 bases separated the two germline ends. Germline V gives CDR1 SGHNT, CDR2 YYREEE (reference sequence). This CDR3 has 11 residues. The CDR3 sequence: CASSLGGDYTF. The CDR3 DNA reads TGTGCCAGCAGCTTGGGAGGGGACTACACCTTC.

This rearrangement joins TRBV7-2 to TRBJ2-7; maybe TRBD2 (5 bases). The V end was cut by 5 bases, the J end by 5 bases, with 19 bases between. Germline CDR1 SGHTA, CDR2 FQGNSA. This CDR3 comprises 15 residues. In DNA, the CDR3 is TGTGCCAGCAGCCCCCAAGCGGCCCTCTTCGACGAGCAGTACTTC. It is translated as CASSPQAALFDEQYF.

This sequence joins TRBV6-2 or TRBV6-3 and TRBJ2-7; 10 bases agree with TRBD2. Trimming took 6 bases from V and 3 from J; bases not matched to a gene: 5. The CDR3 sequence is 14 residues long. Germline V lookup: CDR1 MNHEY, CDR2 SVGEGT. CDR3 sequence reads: CASRGASGSYEQYF. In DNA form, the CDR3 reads TGTGCCAGCAGAGGAGCTAGCGGGAGCTACGAGCAGTACTTC.

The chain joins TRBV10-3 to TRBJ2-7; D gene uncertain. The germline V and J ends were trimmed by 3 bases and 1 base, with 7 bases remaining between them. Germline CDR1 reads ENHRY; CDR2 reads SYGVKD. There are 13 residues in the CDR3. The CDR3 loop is CAISDGGSYEQYF. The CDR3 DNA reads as TGTGCCATCAGTGACGGTGGATCCTACGAGCAGTACTTC.

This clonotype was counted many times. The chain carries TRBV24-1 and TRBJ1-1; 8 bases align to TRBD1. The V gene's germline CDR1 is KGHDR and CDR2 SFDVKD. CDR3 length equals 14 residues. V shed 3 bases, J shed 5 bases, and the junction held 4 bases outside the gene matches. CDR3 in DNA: TGTGCCACCAGTGATAAGACAGGGGAGACTGAAGCTTTCTTT. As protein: CATSDKTGETEAFF.

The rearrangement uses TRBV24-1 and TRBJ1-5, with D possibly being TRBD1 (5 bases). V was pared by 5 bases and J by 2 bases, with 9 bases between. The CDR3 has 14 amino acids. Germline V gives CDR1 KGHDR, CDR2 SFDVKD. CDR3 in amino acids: CATSAGVGNQPQHF. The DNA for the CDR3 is TGTGCCACCAGTGCGGGGGTCGGCAATCAGCCCCAGCATTTT.

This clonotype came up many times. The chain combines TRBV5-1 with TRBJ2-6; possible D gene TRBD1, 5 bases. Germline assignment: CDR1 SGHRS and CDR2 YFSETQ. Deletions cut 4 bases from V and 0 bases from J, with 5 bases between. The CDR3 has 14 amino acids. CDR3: CASSGASGANVLTF. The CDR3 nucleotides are TGCGCCAGCAGCGGGGCCTCTGGGGCCAACGTCCTGACTTTC.

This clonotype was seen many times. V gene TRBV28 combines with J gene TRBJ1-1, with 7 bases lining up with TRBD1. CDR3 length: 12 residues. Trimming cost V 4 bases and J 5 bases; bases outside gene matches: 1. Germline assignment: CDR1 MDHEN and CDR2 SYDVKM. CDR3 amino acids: CASSSGQTEAFF. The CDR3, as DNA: TGTGCCAGCAGTTCGGGACAGACTGAAGCTTTCTTT.

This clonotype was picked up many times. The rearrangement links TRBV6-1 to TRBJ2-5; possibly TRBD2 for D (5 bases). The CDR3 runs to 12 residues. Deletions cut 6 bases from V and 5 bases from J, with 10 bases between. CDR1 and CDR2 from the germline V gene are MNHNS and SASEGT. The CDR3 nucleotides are TGTGCCAGCAGAGGAGGTCCCGAGACCCAGTACTTC. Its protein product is CASRGGPETQYF.

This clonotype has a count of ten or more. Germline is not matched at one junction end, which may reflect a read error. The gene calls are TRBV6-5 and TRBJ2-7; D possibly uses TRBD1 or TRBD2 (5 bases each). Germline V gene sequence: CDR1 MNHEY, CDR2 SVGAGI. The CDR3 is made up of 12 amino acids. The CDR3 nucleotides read TGTGCCAGCAGTTACCCCGGGACGGAGCTGTACTTC. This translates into CASSYPGTELYF.

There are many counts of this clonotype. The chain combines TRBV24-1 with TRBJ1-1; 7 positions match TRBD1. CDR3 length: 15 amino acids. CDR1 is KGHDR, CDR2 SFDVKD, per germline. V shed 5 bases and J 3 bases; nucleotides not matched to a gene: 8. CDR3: CATSGGGKEDTEAFF. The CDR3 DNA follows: TGTGCCACCAGTGGAGGGGGCAAGGAGGACACTGAAGCTTTCTTT.

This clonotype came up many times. The CDR3 DNA follows: TGTGCCAGCAGTTACCCGGACAGGGGACAACTCACGCTCGAGCAGTACTTC. Protein sequence: CASSYPDRGQLTLEQYF. The rearrangement uses TRBV6-2 or TRBV6-3 and TRBJ2-7; TRBD1 matches at 9 bases. Germline CDR1 is MNHEY and CDR2 is SVGEGT. J lost 6 bases, V lost 2 bases, and 14 bases had no gene match. The CDR3 is 17 amino acids.

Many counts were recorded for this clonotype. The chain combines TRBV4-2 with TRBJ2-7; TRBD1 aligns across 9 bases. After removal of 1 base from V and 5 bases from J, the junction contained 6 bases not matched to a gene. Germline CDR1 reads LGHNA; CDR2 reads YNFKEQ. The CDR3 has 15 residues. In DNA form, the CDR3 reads TGTGCCAGCAGCCAAGGGGACAGGGAGGGCCACGAGCAGTACTTC. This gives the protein CASSQGDREGHEQYF.

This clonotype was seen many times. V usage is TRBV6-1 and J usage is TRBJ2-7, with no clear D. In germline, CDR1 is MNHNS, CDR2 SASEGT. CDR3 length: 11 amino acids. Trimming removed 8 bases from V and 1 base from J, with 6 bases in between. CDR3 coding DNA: TGTGCCAGCCGGTGGTCCTACGAGCAGTACTTC. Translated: CASRWSYEQYF.

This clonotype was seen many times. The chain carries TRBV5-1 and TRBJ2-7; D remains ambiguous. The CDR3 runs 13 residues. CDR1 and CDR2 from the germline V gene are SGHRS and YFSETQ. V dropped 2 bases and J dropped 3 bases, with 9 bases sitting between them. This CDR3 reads CASSFSQYYEQYF. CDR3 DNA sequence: TGCGCCAGCAGCTTTTCGCAGTACTACGAGCAGTACTTC. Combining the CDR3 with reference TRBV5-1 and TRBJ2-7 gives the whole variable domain KAGVTQTPRYLIKTRGQQVTLSCSPISGHRSVSWYQQTPGQGLQFLFEYFSETQRNKGNFPGRFSGRQFSNSRSEMNVSTLELGDSALYLCASSFSQYYEQYFGPGTRLTVT.

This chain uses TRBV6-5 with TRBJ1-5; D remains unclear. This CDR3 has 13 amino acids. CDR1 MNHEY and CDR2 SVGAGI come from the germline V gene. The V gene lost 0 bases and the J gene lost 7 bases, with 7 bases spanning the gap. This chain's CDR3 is CASSYSLAQPQHF. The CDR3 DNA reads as TGTGCCAGCAGTTACTCGCTGGCGCAGCCCCAGCATTTT.

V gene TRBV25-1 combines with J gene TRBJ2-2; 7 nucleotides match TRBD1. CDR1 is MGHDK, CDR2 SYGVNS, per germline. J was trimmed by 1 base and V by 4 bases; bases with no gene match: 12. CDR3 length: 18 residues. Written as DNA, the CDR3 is TGTGCCAGCAGTGCAGACTCGTACCGGGACAGGAACACCGGGGAGCTGTTTTTT. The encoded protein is CASSADSYRDRNTGELFF.

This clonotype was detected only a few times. The CDR3 DNA sequence: TGTGCCAGCAGTGGCAGGGGGTCTCAGCCCCAGCATTTT. It translates to CASSGRGSQPQHF. J is TRBJ1-5 and V is TRBV12-3 or TRBV12-4; TRBD1 matches 7 bases. V lost 5 bases to trimming and J lost 6 bases; unmatched junction nucleotides: 4. This CDR3 is built from 13 residues.

Written as DNA, the CDR3 is TGTGCCAGTAGTATACCGGGGGACAGACATCGTTATGAAGCTTTCTTT. Translating it yields CASSIPGDRHRYEAFF. The chain uses TRBV19 and TRBJ1-1; 7 nucleotides align to TRBD1. CDR1 and CDR2 (germline): LNHDA, SQIVND (reference sequence). V trimming: 2 bases; J trimming: 7 bases; junction bases outside the gene matches: 13. The CDR3 has 16 amino acids.

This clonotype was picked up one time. DNA for the CDR3: TGTGCCAGCGGGCCAGCGGGAGGGAAAGCGGACGAGCAGTACTTC. It specifies CASGPAGGKADEQYF. The chain recombines TRBV6-1 with TRBJ2-7; 10 nucleotides align to TRBD2. V gave up 8 bases and J gave up 5 bases; unmatched junction bases: 12. CDR1 MNHNS and CDR2 SASEGT come from the germline V gene. There are 15 residues in the CDR3.

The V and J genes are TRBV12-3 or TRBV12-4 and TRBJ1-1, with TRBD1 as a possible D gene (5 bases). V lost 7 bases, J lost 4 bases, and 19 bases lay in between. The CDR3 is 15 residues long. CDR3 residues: CASKIGGRAGTEAFF. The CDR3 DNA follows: TGTGCCAGCAAAATCGGGGGGAGGGCGGGCACTGAAGCTTTCTTT.

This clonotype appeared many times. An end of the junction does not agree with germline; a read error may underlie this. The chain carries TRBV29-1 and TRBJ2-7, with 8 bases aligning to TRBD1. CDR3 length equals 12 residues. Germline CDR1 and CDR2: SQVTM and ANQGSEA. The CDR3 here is CSVEGQGYEQYF. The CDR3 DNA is TGCAGCGTAGAAGGACAGGGCTACGAGCAGTACTTC.

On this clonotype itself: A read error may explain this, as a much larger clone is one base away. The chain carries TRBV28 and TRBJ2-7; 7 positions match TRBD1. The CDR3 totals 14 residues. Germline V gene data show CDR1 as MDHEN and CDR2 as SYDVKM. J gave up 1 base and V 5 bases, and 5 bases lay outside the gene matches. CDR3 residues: CASSIQGRSYEQYF. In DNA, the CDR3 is TGTGCCAGCAGTATACAGGGGAGATCCTACGAGCAGTACTTC.

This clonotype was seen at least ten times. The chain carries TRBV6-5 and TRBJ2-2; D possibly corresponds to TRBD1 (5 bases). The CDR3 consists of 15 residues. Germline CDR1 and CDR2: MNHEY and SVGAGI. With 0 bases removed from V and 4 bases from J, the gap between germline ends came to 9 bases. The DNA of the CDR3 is TGTGCCAGCAGTTACTCGACAGCTACCACCGGGGAGCTGTTTTTT. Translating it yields CASSYSTATTGELFF.

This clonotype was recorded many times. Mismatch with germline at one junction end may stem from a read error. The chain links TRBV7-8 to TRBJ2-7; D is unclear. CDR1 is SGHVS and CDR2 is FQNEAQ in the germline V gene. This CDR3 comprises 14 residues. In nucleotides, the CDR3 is TGTGCCAGCAGCCCGTTCAGCGACCCATACGGGCAGTACTTC. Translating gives CASSPFSDPYGQYF.

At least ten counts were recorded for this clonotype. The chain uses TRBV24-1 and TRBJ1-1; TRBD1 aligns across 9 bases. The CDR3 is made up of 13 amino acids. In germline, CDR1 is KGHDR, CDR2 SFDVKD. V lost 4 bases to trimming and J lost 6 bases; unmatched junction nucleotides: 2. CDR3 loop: CATSERQGAEAFF. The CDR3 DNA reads TGTGCCACCAGTGAGCGACAGGGGGCTGAAGCTTTCTTT.